Listed here is a single TCR beta chain. This specimen comes from a study of blood T cell repertoires in COVID-19. Sequencing used immunoSEQ multiplex PCR; TCRdb keeps in-frame clones, though not all of them. The table has under 300,000 clones, roughly 90% seen once. V shed 2 bases and J shed 0 bases, with 12 bases lying between them. CDR3 length: 16 residues. Germline V gene data show CDR1 as SGHNT and CDR2 as YYREEE (reference sequence). Source material: peripheral blood. The rearrangement joins TRBV5-4 to TRBJ1-3; a weak D match, TRBD1 (5 bases). The TCR was taken from a woman in her fifties or sixties with COVID-19, enrolled during active disease. The CDR3 reads CASSFGGDLSGNTIYF. DNA for the CDR3: TGTGCCAGCAGCTTCGGGGGGGACCTCTCTGGAAACACCATATATTTT.